This note documents a single T cell receptor beta chain sequence. This clonotype has a count of ten or more. What this receptor recognizes is not known. Per-base quality was not reported, and no clone a single base away is much larger than it. This sample is drawn from a study of T cells in Graves' hyperthyroidism and ophthalmopathy (dated by TCRdb to about 2019). Concerning the study at large: Peripheral blood was collected at initial diagnosis, before any treatment. TCR V-J signatures able to tell the groups apart were searched for in a discovery cohort of 100 or so patients, of whom 43 had Graves' ophthalmopathy and 57 had stable Graves' hyperthyroidism. Prospective prediction of ophthalmopathy was tested in an independent validation cohort of some 20 hyperthyroidism patients and 17 patients who later progressed to ophthalmopathy. For training and testing, the 100 or so patients in the discovery cohort were randomly divided in a 7:3 ratio. Thyroid tissue and blood T-cell repertoires from roughly six Graves' hyperthyroidism patients were also compared in the study. Once sampling was done, hyperthyroidism patients were given methimazole at a starting dose of 30 mg daily, whereas ophthalmopathy patients were given high-dose intravenous methylprednisolone. The paper reports TCR Vbeta CDR3 sequencing of 135 peripheral blood samples: fewer than 50 ophthalmopathy, roughly 74 hyperthyroidism and around 17 progressor patients. Here is what the overall study found, with its caveats: Most expanded thyroid clonotypes (frequency above 0.001) were also found in blood, which suggests that blood repertoires may mirror thyroid immune responses. No statistical method was used to set the sample size in advance, and investigators knew the group allocation. In validation, progression to ophthalmopathy was predicted by the model with 70.59% sensitivity and 72.22% specificity, a median of roughly 6 months before onset. A 13 V-J signature model separated ophthalmopathy from stable hyperthyroidism, with 87.88% sensitivity and roughly 81% specificity in cross-validation and 80%/75% in testing.

The TCR beta CDR3 regions were amplified from RNA transcripts. The first round of RT-PCR for the TCR CDR3 was performed with the HTBI primer set and the Qiagen OneStep RT-PCR kit. Libraries were constructed in a second round of multiplex PCR, after which size selection and purification were performed. Paired-end sequencing of the libraries was performed with 100 bp reads on an Illumina HiSeq2000. The original pipeline was this. SOAPnuke was used to process the raw data, with reads discarded if the reads contained adapters or uncalled bases, had a mean Phred below 15, or lacked an exact constant-primer or identifier match. High-quality paired reads were merged with COPE v1.2.5, and unique nucleotide sequences were defined as clonotypes. Clonotypes were aligned to IMGT TRBV, TRBD and TRBJ reference segments using MiTCR v1.1. The analysis was restricted to V-J combinations with a frequency above 0.0001, which together covered 99.2% of the repertoires. A TCS score was defined as the ratio of F50 (clonal expansion) to E x V (chaos), with BLOSUM62-based TCRdist applied between CDR3 peptides within each V-J. Welch's t-statistics and random forest reduced just over 500 V-J features to roughly 13, which were used in a naive Bayes classifier (R e1071). TCRdb itself trimmed the public reads at Q25 with fastp, ran MiXCR and retained productive beta chains. Rows with a matching CDR3 protein are joined into one entry that keeps the most common DNA and genes. The V and J calls were not made by the authors but by TCRdb's processing. This sample has 500,000 to 650,000 distinct CDR3 sequences in its table, and 15% to 20% of those were observed once. Together, the top ten hold roughly 18% of the sample.

Including cysteine and phenylalanine, the CDR3 has 13 amino acids. Just the 39-base CDR3 DNA is kept, in frame starting at base 1. Taken from the germline V gene (reference sequence), the CDR1 and CDR2 loops are GTSNPN and SVGIG. Compared with germline, V lacks 5 bases and J lacks 10 bases; bases without a gene match: 11. Ophthalmopathy patients had moderately to severely active disease, Clinical Activity Score of at least 3, NOSPECS grade of at least 4, and duration under 3 months. Any patient with an uncontrolled infection, another autoimmune disease, pregnancy or lactation was excluded. Diagnoses were based on clinical symptoms, serum thyroxine and TRAb, thyroid ultrasound and orbital computed tomography. PBMCs were isolated from more than 9 ml of fresh peripheral blood by Ficoll-Paque density gradient centrifugation. Total RNA was extracted with Trizol reagent, and quality was checked on an Agilent 2100 Bioanalyzer.

This TCR was sampled from a woman younger than 35 with Graves' ophthalmopathy. This chain is built from TRBV30 and TRBJ1-1, and TRBD1 matches 9 of the central bases. Input material: blood. The DNA sequence is as follows: TGTGCCTGGGGGAACGGACAGGGGAACGGAGCTTTCTTT. Protein translation: CAWGNGQGNGAFF.